This entry describes one T cell receptor (beta chain). Its antigen is as yet unknown. The germline CDR1 and CDR2 sequences are LGHNA and YNFKEQ. The germline V and J ends were trimmed by 0 bases and 4 bases, with 12 bases remaining between them. The length of the CDR3 is 15 residues. In TCRdb, the 5' RACE reads were re-called with MiXCR into one record per CDR3 protein. Of around 160,000 distinct CDR3 sequences detected, around 10% appear once; the ten largest clones hold 3.5% to 4.5%. This record belongs to a study of T-cell memory formation after mild COVID-19. Study-wide results and limits: Pre-infection memory contained some responding clones, which suggested that cross-reactive memory had joined.

The chain employs TRBV4-2 and TRBJ1-2; D is perhaps TRBD1 (5 bases). The sample was PBMCs or a T cell subset sorted from them (not recorded which). This clonotype originated in a man aged 18 to 29 who had mild COVID-19 (a few samples of this study predate the infection). Cell type and time point are not known. CDR3 DNA: TGTGCCAGCAGCCAAGATGGGGGTCCCCTCTATGGCTACACCTTC. This codes for CASSQDGGPLYGYTF.